This T cell receptor (beta chain) derives from a study of cytomegalovirus exposure and HLA in healthy donors. Study summary: Findings of an earlier analysis included around 120 million unique TCR beta sequences from some 190 million T cells.

Whole-study results and caveats: In a later analysis, several top co-occurrence clusters appeared linked to parvovirus B19, influenza, CMV and Epstein-Barr virus. A few of the chains that were CMV-associated were confirmed in vitro to be specific for CMV antigens. A link between a missense DCLRE1C variant and TCR beta V- and J-gene trimming emerged from a later analysis.

In regard to this clone: Its antigen is unknown.

The study ran its PCR with 60 Vbeta and 13 Jbeta primers. Assay: immunoSEQ multiplex PCR; the TCRdb copy retains only in-frame clones and omits some. This sample carries 150,000 to 250,000 clones, around 76% of them seen once, and the ten largest clones take about 1.9%. The CDR3 contains 14 residues. The V gene end was trimmed by 5 bases and the J gene end by 7 bases; junction bases not matched to a gene: 4. Germline-derived CDR1 and CDR2 are SGHAT and FQNNGV. Sequences were obtained from PBMCs. The receptor was isolated from a man aged 25 to 40 in good health and CMV-seronegative. The chain uses TRBV11-2 and TRBJ2-3, with 12 nucleotides matching TRBD2. The CDR3 DNA sequence: TGTGCCAGCAGCCCGACTAGCGGGAGTTATACGCAGTATTTT. Protein product: CASSPTSGSYTQYF.